This T cell receptor (beta chain) was found in a study of blood T cell repertoires in COVID-19. The protocol was immunoSEQ multiplex PCR, while the TCRdb copy is restricted to in-frame clones and leaves out a portion. Among about 190,000 clones listed, approximately 88% were seen once. Germline assignment: CDR1 MNHNS and CDR2 SASEGT. V lost 2 bases, J lost 7 bases, and 12 bases lay in between. The CDR3 runs to 14 residues. The clonotype comes from a young woman who had recovered from COVID-19. Sequenced input: PBMCs or T cells enriched from blood (not recorded which). The rearrangement links TRBV6-1 to TRBJ1-5, with TRBD1 as a possible D gene (6 bases). In DNA, the CDR3 is TGTGCCAGCAGTGAATCTACAGGGTGGCAGCCCCAGCATTTT. It encodes CASSESTGWQPQHF.